These 14 T cell receptor beta chains were all obtained from the same sample, sequenced in a study of early T cells in non-severe SARS-CoV-2 infection. TCRdb re-derived calls from the 5' RACE reads in MiXCR, one entry per CDR3 protein. The repertoire holds more than 25,000 distinct CDR3 sequences, 9% to 10% seen once, with roughly 13% in the top ten. The material sequenced was whole blood. These receptors were taken from an adult who was a healthcare worker with PCR-confirmed SARS-CoV-2 infection or an uninfected control (not recorded which).

This clonotype occurred many times. The chain joins TRBV18 to TRBJ2-2; D is unresolved. The CDR3 is 13 amino acids. V was cut by 2 bases and J by 5 bases, with 6 bases left in between. Per germline, CDR1 KGHSH and CDR2 LQKENI. CDR3 coding DNA: TGTGCCAGCTCACCAGAACGAACCGGGGAGCTGTTTTTT. As protein: CASSPERTGELFF.

This clonotype has a count of ten or more. The chain uses TRBV5-4 and TRBJ2-1; D is unresolved. The CDR3 loop spans 12 amino acids. V gave up 0 bases and J gave up 10 bases, with 8 bases separating them. From germline, CDR1 is SGHNT and CDR2 YYREEE (reference sequence). For the CDR3, the DNA is TGTGCCAGCAGCTTGGCCTATGAGGAGCAGTTCTTC. This sequence encodes CASSLAYEEQFF.

The V gene is TRBV27, the J gene TRBJ1-4; 8 bases line up with TRBD1. Germline lookup yields CDR1 MNHEY and CDR2 SMNVEV (reference sequence). The CDR3 is made up of 13 amino acids. Trimming removed 6 bases from V and 8 bases from J; junction bases left unmatched: 5. This CDR3 reads CASRRTGQEKLFF. CDR3 coding DNA: TGTGCCAGCAGAAGGACAGGGCAGGAAAAACTGTTTTTT.

The table lists this clonotype with many counts. The chain uses TRBV6-5 and TRBJ1-2; 12 bases agree with TRBD1. Germline lookup yields CDR1 MNHEY and CDR2 SVGAGI. Trimming cost V 7 bases and J 7 bases; bases outside gene matches: 13. There are 16 residues in the CDR3. The CDR3 is CASTPNRDRGRLGYTF. As DNA, the CDR3 is TGTGCCAGCACCCCGAACCGGGACAGGGGGCGCCTTGGCTACACCTTC.

This clonotype appeared many times. The chain employs TRBV7-2 and TRBJ2-3; the match to TRBD1 covers 8 bases. Germline assignment: CDR1 SGHTA and CDR2 FQGNSA. The ends lost 5 bases at V and 2 bases at J; junction bases unmatched: 3. This CDR3 has 14 residues. CDR3 sequence (DNA): TGTGCCAGCAGCCTGGGACAGGACACAGATACGCAGTATTTT. Protein: CASSLGQDTDTQYF. Complete variable domain (other parts from reference TRBV7-2 and TRBJ2-3): GAGVSQSPSNKVTEKGKDVELRCDPISGHTALYWYRQSLGQGLEFLIYFQGNSAPDKSGLPSDRFSAERTGGSVSTLTIQRTQQEDSAVYLCASSLGQDTDTQYFGPGTRLTVL.

The chain joins TRBV7-2 to TRBJ1-6; D gene uncertain. This CDR3 spans 14 amino acids. The ends were cut back, 3 bases at V and 7 bases at J, with 10 bases in the middle. Per germline, CDR1 SGHTA and CDR2 FQGNSA. Here the CDR3 DNA reads TGTGCCAGCAGCTTCCGACACCTAAATTCACCCCTCCACTTT. It translates to CASSFRHLNSPLHF.

This clonotype has just a few counts. This chain connects TRBV4-2 to TRBJ1-6; D remains ambiguous. Per the germline V gene, CDR1 is LGHNA and CDR2 is YNFKEQ. V lost 0 bases and J lost 7, with 13 bases in between. This CDR3 spans 16 amino acids. The chain's CDR3 is CASSQEGRTSNSPLHF. The DNA for the CDR3 is TGTGCCAGCAGCCAAGAAGGTCGAACTTCAAATTCACCCCTCCACTTT.

This clonotype was picked up a small number of times. The CDR3, as DNA: TGTGCCAGCTCACCGATCAGCGCAGCCCAGGCGAGCTCTGGAAACACCATATATTTT. Its protein product is CASSPISAAQASSGNTIYF. This rearrangement joins TRBV18 to TRBJ1-3; D remains ambiguous. Per the germline V gene, CDR1 is KGHSH and CDR2 is LQKENI. V dropped 3 bases and J dropped 0 bases, with 21 bases sitting between them. The length of the CDR3 is 19 residues.

The rearrangement uses TRBV10-3 and TRBJ2-2; D may be TRBD2 (5 bases). The CDR3 totals 15 residues. The germline V and J ends were trimmed by 6 bases and 0 bases, with 11 bases remaining between them. Germline V CDR1 and CDR2: ENHRY, SYGVKD. The CDR3 region is CAIRGVPANTGELFF. In nucleotides, the CDR3 is TGTGCCATCAGGGGAGTCCCCGCGAACACCGGGGAGCTGTTTTTT.

The table lists this clonotype with many counts. This chain connects TRBV10-2 to TRBJ2-7; D is ambiguous. The CDR3 totals 15 residues. V lost 0 bases, J lost 3 bases, and 12 bases lay in between. CDR1 is WSHSY, CDR2 SAAADI, per germline. The CDR3 sequence: CASSESSGIGYEQYF. The CDR3 DNA is TGCGCCAGCAGTGAGTCATCGGGTATTGGCTACGAGCAGTACTTC.

This clonotype was counted a few times. The chain is built from TRBV3-1 and TRBJ2-7, with D tentatively TRBD1 (5 bases). This CDR3 region has 14 residues. Trimming removed 0 bases from V and 4 bases from J, with 10 bases in between. The V gene's germline CDR1 is LGHDT and CDR2 YNNKEL (reference sequence). The CDR3 DNA reads TGTGCCAGCAGCCAAGAGGGGCACTTTTACGAGCAGTACTTC. Its translation is CASSQEGHFYEQYF.

This clonotype was counted a single time. The V call is TRBV12-3 or TRBV12-4, the J call TRBJ1-6; a weak D match, TRBD1 (6 bases). V was trimmed by 6 bases and J by 7 bases, leaving 10 bases between them. The CDR3 totals 13 residues. CDR3 sequence: CASSLGQNSPLHF. CDR3 nucleotide sequence: TGTGCCAGCAGCCTTGGACAGAATTCACCCCTCCACTTT.

This clonotype occurred a few times. The rearrangement links TRBV6-2 or TRBV6-3 to TRBJ1-5; D call uncertain. The V gene lost 6 bases and the J gene lost 4 bases, with 10 bases spanning the gap. The CDR3 runs 13 residues. CDR1 is MNHEY, CDR2 SVGEGT, per germline. Written as DNA, the CDR3 is TGTGCCAGCAGCCCACTCCGTAATCAGCCCCAGCATTTT. It is translated as CASSPLRNQPQHF.

This clonotype was recorded at least ten times. This sequence joins TRBV7-9 and TRBJ1-2; D unresolved. The length of the CDR3 is 12 residues. V was pared by 5 bases and J by 2 bases, with 6 bases between. Germline V CDR1 and CDR2: SEHNR, FQNEAQ (reference sequence). CDR3 sequence reads: CASSQMNYGYTF. Here the CDR3 DNA reads TGTGCCAGCAGCCAGATGAACTATGGCTACACCTTC.